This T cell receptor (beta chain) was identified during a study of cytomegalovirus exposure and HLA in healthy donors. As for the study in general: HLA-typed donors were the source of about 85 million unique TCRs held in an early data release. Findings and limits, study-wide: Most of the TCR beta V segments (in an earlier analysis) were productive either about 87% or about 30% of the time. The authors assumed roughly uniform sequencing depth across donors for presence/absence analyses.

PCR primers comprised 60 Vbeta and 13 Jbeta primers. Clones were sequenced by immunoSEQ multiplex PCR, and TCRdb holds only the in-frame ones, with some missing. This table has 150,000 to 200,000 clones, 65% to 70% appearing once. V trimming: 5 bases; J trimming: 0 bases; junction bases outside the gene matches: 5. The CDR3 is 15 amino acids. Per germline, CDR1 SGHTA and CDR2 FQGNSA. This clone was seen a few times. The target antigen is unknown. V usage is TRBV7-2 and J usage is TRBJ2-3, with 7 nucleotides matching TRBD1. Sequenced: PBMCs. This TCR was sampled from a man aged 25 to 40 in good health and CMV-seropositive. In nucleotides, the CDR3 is TGTGCCAGCAGCAATCCGGGACAGAGCACAGATACGCAGTATTTT. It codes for CASSNPGQSTDTQYF.